This TCR beta chain stems from a study of blood T cell repertoires in COVID-19. Germline-derived CDR1 and CDR2 are SGHNT and YYREEE (reference sequence). V was shortened by 0 bases and J by 4 bases, with 10 bases between the two germline ends. This CDR3 comprises 14 residues. TCRdb's copy holds only in-frame clones and misses some; the assay was immunoSEQ multiplex PCR. The sample records over 150,000 clones, roughly nine tenths being singletons. V usage is TRBV5-4 and J usage is TRBJ1-2; D gene ambiguous. Sample: peripheral blood. The receptor was derived from a man aged 45 to 65 with acute or convalescent COVID-19. The CDR3 DNA is TGTGCCAGCAGCTTGGACAGTTCGTTCTATGGCTACACCTTC. Translating gives CASSLDSSFYGYTF.